This section outlines one T cell receptor (beta chain) sequence together with its context. Its antigen remains undetermined. Within one base of it there is no much larger clone, and no base qualities were kept. This entry comes from a study of blood T cell repertoires in COVID-19 (dated by TCRdb to 2018 to 2020). With respect to the entire study: Samples covering the acute and convalescent phases of COVID-19 were provided by collaborators in the United States, Italy and Spain. The material from the prospective study consisted of cDNA or gDNA derived from T cells, B-cell-depleted T cells, or PBMCs. Deeply sampled blood TCRbeta repertoires from subjects exposed to, actively infected with, or recovered from COVID-19 were included in the dataset. The repertoires were released in a freely available public database intended as a resource for research on the immune response to SARS-CoV-2. Samples were obtained from the ongoing ImmuneRACE study (first 160 participants) and from about 1,300 subjects provided by 6 global collaborators. The sample metadata nearly always contained a de-identified subject ID, COVID-19 status, age in years and sex. Where available, HLA class I and class II types were taken from metadata supplied by the sample provider and were not determined by assay-based typing.

TCRbeta CDR3 regions were amplified from genomic DNA by means of the immunoSEQ Assay, a bias-controlled multiplex PCR. As for the original processing: The number of nucleated cells in each sample was estimated by amplification of reference gene primers within the assay. To quantify the absolute abundance of each unique TCRbeta CDR3 rearrangement, sequence reads were collapsed and filtered. Productive Simpson clonality was computed per sample as the square root of Simpson's diversity index over productive rearrangements. TCRdb obtained this table from immuneACCESS and retained in-frame rearrangements with V and J assigned. These tables miss some clones; where compared with another copy, unresolved V genes account for less than half of the shortfall, and the remainder is unexplained. That table supplies the V and J calls and clone size; D and trimming were determined from the DNA. The sample includes 250,000 or so clones, with around 80% observed a single time. The ten largest clones add up to roughly 3.3% of the sample.

Trimming accounts for 2 bases at V and 3 bases at J, while the number of junction bases matched to no gene is 4. Sequences LNHNV (CDR1) and YYDKDF (CDR2) are obtained from the germline V gene (reference sequence). Reading from cysteine to phenylalanine, the CDR3 counts 15 amino acids. CDR3 DNA only is kept here, 45 bases in frame from base 1. Summary of the overall study and its limitations: How much clinical and demographic metadata was included differed by source and by participant, and the metadata was provided uncurated.

Each collaborating institution followed its own protocols to collect whole blood in K2EDTA tubes. For TCRbeta analysis, collaborator samples were shipped as frozen whole blood, as isolated PBMCs, or as DNA extracted from either sample type. Material: peripheral blood. The receptor comes from a woman aged 18-30 years with acute or convalescent COVID-19. The chain employs TRBV15 and TRBJ2-1, and 7 junctional nucleotides match TRBD1. At the DNA level, the sequence is TGTGCCACCAGCAGACCGGGACAGCACTACAATGAGCAGTTCTTC. This yields the protein CATSRPGQHYNEQFF.